These 24 T cell receptor beta chains originate from one sample sequenced in a study of brain T cells in children with intractable seizures (dated by TCRdb to the early 2020s). Preparation of the library involved the immunoSEQ multiplex PCR assay. TCRdb limited this immuneACCESS table to in-frame rearrangements with V and J called. A share of clones is missing; checked studies link under half to unresolved V genes, and the rest is unexplained. Recorded for this sample are 300,000 to 400,000 clones; over 90% of them occurred a single time. The leading ten clones occupy roughly 5.7% of the sample. The sample's time point, from its label and the paper: blood from clinic visit 5 months post-surgery; TSC patient then seizure free. The sample consisted of peripheral blood, taken around 5 months after surgery. The receptor set was obtained from a boy less than two years old with tuberous sclerosis and intractable seizures.

The J gene is TRBJ2-7, the V gene TRBV4-1; D is unresolved. V dropped 0 bases and J dropped 5 bases, with 11 bases sitting between them. The CDR3 sequence is 14 residues long. Looked up from germline, CDR1 is MGHRA and CDR2 is YSYEKL. CDR3 bases: TGCGCCAGCAGCCAAGAACTACTTTCGAACGAGCAGTACTTC. Residues: CASSQELLSNEQYF.

CDR3 DNA sequence: TGTGCCAGCAGCTGGAACACCGGGGAGCTGTTTTTT. Translation: CASSWNTGELFF. The chain combines TRBV7-8 with TRBJ2-2; no clear D. Germline loops: CDR1 SGHVS, CDR2 FQNEAQ. Trimming removed 4 bases from V and 1 base from J, with 1 base in between. This CDR3 has 12 residues.

This rearrangement joins TRBV9 to TRBJ2-5; D is possibly TRBD2 (7 bases). CDR1 is SGDLS and CDR2 is YYNGEE in the germline V gene. The CDR3 is made up of 14 amino acids. V gave up 3 bases and J gave up 5 bases, with 14 bases separating them. The CDR3 here is CASSARGARETQYF. CDR3 bases: TGTGCCAGCAGCGCCCGGGGGGCTCGGGAGACCCAGTACTTC.

This chain joins TRBV12-3 or TRBV12-4 and TRBJ1-2; TRBD1 matches 8 bases. The V and J ends lost 5 bases and 6 bases, in that order; junction bases with no gene match: 5. The length of the CDR3 is 13 residues. The CDR3 protein is CASSATGADGYTF. Written as DNA, the CDR3 is TGTGCCAGCAGTGCGACAGGGGCCGATGGCTACACCTTC.

V gene TRBV29-1 combines with J gene TRBJ2-1; 8 bases match TRBD1. V gave up 2 bases and J gave up 8 bases; unmatched junction bases: 14. Germline loops: CDR1 SQVTM, CDR2 ANQGSEA. The CDR3 covers 16 residues. CDR3 DNA: TGCAGCGTTGAAAGCCCCTTGTCAGGGGGCTTGGATGAGCAGTTCTTC. Amino acids: CSVESPLSGGLDEQFF.

This clone was recorded only once. The V call is TRBV20-1, the J call TRBJ1-4; possibly TRBD1 for D (5 bases). Trimming took off 3 bases at V and 2 bases at J, with 16 bases between the two ends. The V gene's germline CDR1 is DFQATT and CDR2 SNEGSKA (reference sequence). The CDR3 sequence is 16 residues long. The CDR3 here is CSASRRGAGTNEKLFF. DNA for the CDR3: TGCAGTGCTAGTCGGCGTGGGGCAGGGACTAATGAAAAACTGTTTTTT.

V gene TRBV29-1 combines with J gene TRBJ2-3; maybe TRBD1 (5 bases). Germline CDR1 reads SQVTM; CDR2 reads ANQGSEA. The V end lost 2 bases, the J end lost 6 bases, and 9 bases lay between the germline ends. CDR3 length: 12 residues. Here the CDR3 reads CSVEPQEDTQYF. In DNA, the CDR3 is TGCAGCGTTGAACCACAGGAGGATACGCAGTATTTT.

This sequence joins TRBV6-5 and TRBJ1-1; TRBD1 might be the D (6 bases). Between the trimmed V and J ends, which lost 1 base and 1 base, there was a span of 10 bases. The CDR3 runs 15 residues. CDR1 is MNHEY, CDR2 SVGAGI, per germline. CDR3 loop: CASSYYYRENTEAFF. For the CDR3, the DNA is TGTGCCAGCAGTTACTACTACAGGGAGAACACTGAAGCTTTCTTT.

V is TRBV27 and J is TRBJ2-2; no reliable D call. The CDR3 is made up of 14 amino acids. Trimming shortened V by 6 bases and J by 4 bases, and 12 bases separated the two germline ends. Germline CDR1 and CDR2: MNHEY and SMNVEV (reference sequence). CDR3 DNA: TGTGCCAGCAGCGACCGAGAATCCACCGGGGAGCTGTTTTTT. Translated: CASSDRESTGELFF.

Only one count was recorded for this clone. This chain connects TRBV30 to TRBJ2-7; perhaps D is TRBD1 or TRBD2 (5 bases each). The CDR3 covers 12 residues. Germline CDR1 GTSNPN, CDR2 SVGIG (reference sequence). V shed 4 bases and J shed 2 bases, with 9 bases lying between them. In DNA form, the CDR3 reads TGTGCCTGGACCGGGACCCCCTACGAGCAGTACTTC. Translation: CAWTGTPYEQYF.

The chain recombines TRBV30 with TRBJ2-1; tentatively, D is TRBD1 (6 bases). The CDR3 spans 17 residues. Germline V gene lookup returns CDR1 GTSNPN and CDR2 SVGIG (reference sequence). Trimming stripped 2 bases from V and 1 base from J, with 18 bases between. This chain's CDR3 is CAWSTKDLQGSYNEQFF. The CDR3, as DNA: TGTGCCTGGAGTACTAAAGACCTCCAGGGGTCCTACAATGAGCAGTTCTTC.

CDR3 sequence (DNA): TGTGCCAGTAGTTTGGATGGGGTATTTAACTATGGCTACACCTTC. Its protein product is CASSLDGVFNYGYTF. The V and J genes are TRBV19 and TRBJ1-2, with D unresolved. This CDR3 has 15 residues. Trimming removed 5 bases at V and 1 base at J, with 14 bases between. Germline V gene lookup returns CDR1 LNHDA and CDR2 SQIVND (reference sequence).

This clone was seen just once. The chain has TRBV12-3 or TRBV12-4 and TRBJ2-5; D possibly corresponds to TRBD2 (7 bases). V was pared by 5 bases and J by 12 bases, with 19 bases between. The CDR3 has 13 residues. The CDR3 coding sequence is TGTGCCAGCAGTCTAACGACTCAAGGGGGGGAGTACTTC. Its translation: CASSLTTQGGEYF.

Concerning this clone itself: This sample includes further DNA sequences coding for the same CDR3. The rearrangement uses TRBV7-3 and TRBJ1-1; D is perhaps TRBD1 (5 bases). The CDR3 length is 14 residues. Trimming took off 2 bases at V and 3 bases at J, with 10 bases between the two ends. CDR1 SGHTA and CDR2 FQGTGA come from the germline V gene. The CDR3, as DNA: TGTGCCAGCAGCTTAGAAGGGGCGGACACTGAAGCTTTCTTT. It yields the protein CASSLEGADTEAFF. Together with reference TRBV7-3 and TRBJ1-1, the CDR3 gives the full variable domain: GAGVSQTPSNKVTEKGKYVELRCDPISGHTALYWYRQSLGQGPEFLIYFQGTGAADDSGLPNDRFFAVRPEGSVSTLKIQRTERGDSAVYLCASSLEGADTEAFFGQGTRLTVV.

This chain links TRBV6-5 with TRBJ1-2; possible D gene TRBD1, 5 bases. Germline CDR1 is MNHEY and CDR2 is SVGAGI. The CDR3 is 14 residues long. The V gene lost 6 bases and the J gene lost 2 bases, with 13 bases spanning the gap. Here the CDR3 DNA reads TGTGCCAGCAGCGGAACGGGACGGAACTATGGCTACACCTTC. Translating it yields CASSGTGRNYGYTF.

This chain links TRBV9 with TRBJ2-3; D ambiguous. Trimming took 0 bases from V and 2 from J, leaving 7 bases between them. Germline V gives CDR1 SGDLS, CDR2 YYNGEE. This CDR3 has 14 residues. CDR3 DNA: TGTGCCAGCAGCGTAGCGGGCTACACAGATACGCAGTATTTT. Amino acid sequence: CASSVAGYTDTQYF.

This sequence joins TRBV2 and TRBJ2-1; the D gene is possibly TRBD2 (6 bases). Per germline, CDR1 SNHLY and CDR2 FYNNEI. There are 16 residues in the CDR3. V gave up 2 bases and J gave up 5 bases, with 16 bases separating them. The CDR3 loop reads CASSEFGGSVDNEQFF. In DNA form, the CDR3 reads TGTGCCAGCAGTGAATTCGGGGGTAGCGTTGACAATGAGCAGTTCTTC.

The chain uses TRBV5-1 and TRBJ2-1, with 11 positions matching TRBD2. The germline V gene encodes CDR1 SGHRS and CDR2 YFSETQ. V dropped 0 bases and J dropped 1; count of bases not matched to a gene: 6. The CDR3 has 18 residues. The CDR3 spells CASSLASGRFGSYNEQFF. In DNA, the CDR3 is TGCGCCAGCAGCTTGGCTAGCGGGAGGTTCGGGTCCTACAATGAGCAGTTCTTC.

The gene calls are TRBV27 and TRBJ2-1, with TRBD2 identical over 9 bases. V gave up 11 bases and J gave up 7 bases; unmatched junction bases: 21. The germline CDR1 and CDR2 sequences are MNHEY and SMNVEV (reference sequence). The CDR3 runs to 17 residues. CDR3 DNA sequence: TGTGCCTCGTGGGTAGCGGGAGACGAACCAAGACAAAATGAGCAGTTCTTC. Translated, it gives CASWVAGDEPRQNEQFF.

V usage is TRBV6-5 and J usage is TRBJ1-1; D unclear. CDR3 length: 12 residues. V lost 7 bases and J lost 7, with 13 bases in between. The germline gives CDR1 MNHEY, CDR2 SVGAGI. The DNA for the CDR3 is TGTGCCAGCAACAGCGGACCGATTGAAGCTTTCTTT. Its protein is CASNSGPIEAFF.

The chain carries TRBV19 and TRBJ2-5, with D perhaps being TRBD1 or TRBD2 (5 bases each). V lost 5 bases to trimming and J lost 5 bases, with 18 bases between them. CDR3 size: 15 residues. CDR1 is LNHDA, CDR2 SQIVND, per germline (reference sequence). This CDR3 reads CASSPSEGWWETQYF. The CDR3 nucleotides read TGTGCCAGTAGTCCATCAGAGGGGTGGTGGGAGACCCAGTACTTC.

In this sample, this clone turned up once. CDR3 protein: CASYDRISGNTIYF. CDR3 DNA: TGTGCCAGCTACGACAGGATATCTGGAAACACCATATATTTT. The J gene is TRBJ1-3, the V gene TRBV6-5, with D possibly TRBD1 on 6 matching bases. CDR3 length: 14 residues. The germline V gene encodes CDR1 MNHEY and CDR2 SVGAGI. V was clipped by 8 bases and J by 1 base, with 12 bases between them.

V is TRBV5-8 and J is TRBJ2-3, with D possibly matching TRBD1 (5 bases). CDR1 is SGHTS, CDR2 YDEGEE, per germline. CDR3 size: 14 residues. Trimming pared 6 bases from V and 0 bases from J, leaving 11 bases between. In nucleotides, the CDR3 is TGTGCCAGCACAAAAGGGGCCAGCACAGATACGCAGTATTTT. This sequence encodes CASTKGASTDTQYF.

The J gene is TRBJ2-7, the V gene TRBV2; perhaps TRBD1 as D (6 bases). The CDR3 is 15 residues long. Germline assignment: CDR1 SNHLY and CDR2 FYNNEI. Trimming cost V 10 bases and J 2 bases, with 21 bases left between them. In DNA, the CDR3 is TGTGCCATATATGCCGGGACAAATTTTCCCTACGAGCAGTACTTC. It yields the protein CAIYAGTNFPYEQYF.